Reported below is one TCR beta chain. The table came from immunoSEQ multiplex PCR; TCRdb's copy has only in-frame clones and leaves some out. The sample yields around 100,000 clones, 80% to 85% seen once. The CDR3 covers 14 residues. With 1 base removed from V and 2 bases from J, the gap between germline ends came to 7 bases. The germline CDR1 and CDR2 sequences are SGDLS and YYNGEE. This sample was included in a study of blood T cell repertoires in COVID-19. The clonotype was recovered from a woman in her seventies with acute or convalescent COVID-19. The sample was peripheral blood. The chain combines TRBV9 with TRBJ1-3; D remains ambiguous. CDR3 residues: CASSVPGAGNTIYF. The CDR3 DNA follows: TGTGCCAGCAGCGTACCAGGCGCTGGAAACACCATATATTTT.